The entry below gives a single T cell receptor (beta chain) sequence along with its context. Per the original data handling: Cell counts per sample came from amplifying reference gene primers. TCRdb's table, derived via immunoSEQ multiplex PCR, lists solely in-frame clones and lacks some. The DNA was the basis for D and trimming; V, J and clone size are from that table. The sample consists of approximately 30,000 clones, roughly 87% of them appearing once. This CDR3 contains 11 residues. The sample belongs to a study of blood T cell repertoires in COVID-19. About the study: The samples span acute and convalescent COVID-19 from the United States, Italy and Spain. Nucleic acid was either cDNA or gDNA, and it came from T cells, B-cell-depleted T cells, or PBMCs.

This rearrangement joins TRBV21-1 to TRBJ2-3; no DNA check was done on the table's D call, TRBD1. TRBV21-1 is shown as a pseudogene. The sequence came from a man aged 65 to 85 with active or convalescent COVID-19. Sequenced material: peripheral blood. CDR3 sequence reads: CARLWGRTQYF. CDR3 DNA sequence: TGTGCCCGACTCTGGGGGCGTACGCAGTATTTT.